In its sample, the clone carrying this T cell receptor (beta chain) was seen many times. Its specificity is unknown. These data originate in a study of blood T cells in healthy people across ages. Combining a sample-barcoded 5' primer with a J-beta primer mix, a second PCR ran for 7 to 11 cycles. TCRdb reanalysed the 5' RACE reads using MiXCR and keeps one entry per CDR3 protein. The table has just under 900,000 distinct CDR3 sequences, under 35% seen once. Notes on the study in general: Nothing was known about donor CMV status, and this possibly confounded expanded clonotype changes.

V lost 3 bases and J lost 1; bases outside the gene matches: 3. The CDR3 is 17 amino acids. The chain couples TRBV12-3 or TRBV12-4 to TRBJ2-5; TRBD2 aligns across 15 bases. Sequenced sample: blood. This sequence originates from a woman of 80 years or more in good health. CDR3 DNA: TGTGCCAGCAGTTTCACGGGACTAGCGGGGGGCCAAGAGACCCAGTACTTC. This sequence encodes CASSFTGLAGGQETQYF.